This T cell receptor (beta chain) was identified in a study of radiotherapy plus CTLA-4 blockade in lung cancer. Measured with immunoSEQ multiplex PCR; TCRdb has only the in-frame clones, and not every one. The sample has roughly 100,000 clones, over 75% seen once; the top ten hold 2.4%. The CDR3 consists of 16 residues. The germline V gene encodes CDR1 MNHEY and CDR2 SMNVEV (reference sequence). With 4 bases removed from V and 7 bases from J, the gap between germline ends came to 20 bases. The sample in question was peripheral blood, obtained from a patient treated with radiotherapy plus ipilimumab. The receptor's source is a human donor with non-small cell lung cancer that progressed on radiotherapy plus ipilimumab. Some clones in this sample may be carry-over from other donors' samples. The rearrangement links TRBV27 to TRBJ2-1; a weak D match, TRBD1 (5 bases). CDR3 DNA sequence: TGTGCCAGCAGTTCACGACAGTTTCCCTATAAAAATGAGCAGTTCTTC. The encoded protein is CASSSRQFPYKNEQFF.